This T cell receptor beta chain was profiled in a study of cytomegalovirus exposure and HLA in healthy donors. V gave up 6 bases and J gave up 3 bases; unmatched junction bases: 1. Germline V gives CDR1 SEHNR, CDR2 FQNEAQ (reference sequence). CDR3 length: 14 residues. Findings and caveats of the study: Later analysis identified about 15,000 TCR beta sequences associated with HLA alleles, using a false discovery rate threshold of 0.05. A classifier reportedly called cytomegalovirus status with high sensitivity and specificity.

PCR involved 60 Vbeta and 13 Jbeta primers. Assay: immunoSEQ multiplex PCR; the TCRdb copy retains only in-frame clones and omits some. Here the sample spans about 160,000 clones, roughly two thirds being singletons. Note on this clone: What it binds is not known.

Sequenced sample: PBMCs. This chain joins TRBV7-9 and TRBJ2-3; 12 nucleotides line up with TRBD2. The receptor's source is a woman younger than 35 in good health and CMV-seropositive. The CDR3 loop reads CASRGTSGTDTQYF. In DNA, the CDR3 is TGTGCCAGCAGAGGGACTAGCGGGACAGATACGCAGTATTTT.